The 5 T cell receptor beta chains below all came from one sample that was sequenced in a study of blood T cell repertoires in COVID-19. The protocol was immunoSEQ multiplex PCR, while the TCRdb copy is restricted to in-frame clones and leaves out a portion. This sample has a few hundred thousand clones; 80% to 90% occur once, and the top ten carry around 4%. Input material: PBMCs or T cells enriched from blood (not recorded which). The receptors derive from a woman aged 30 to 39 who had recovered from COVID-19.

CDR3 residues: CASSWGTGGNQPQHF. CDR3 DNA sequence: TGTGCCAGCAGCTGGGGGACAGGAGGCAATCAGCCCCAGCATTTT. The chain employs TRBV5-4 and TRBJ1-5; 8 nucleotides match TRBD1. CDR1 and CDR2 (germline): SGHNT, YYREEE (reference sequence). This CDR3 spans 15 amino acids. V shed 3 bases and J 2 bases; nucleotides not matched to a gene: 4.

The rearrangement links TRBV29-1 to TRBJ2-3; a possible D gene is TRBD1 (6 bases). Germline V CDR1 and CDR2: SQVTM, ANQGSEA. V shed 3 bases and J shed 2 bases, with 9 bases lying between them. CDR3 size: 13 residues. CDR3 amino acids: CSVDQGYTDTQYF. For the CDR3, the DNA is TGCAGCGTTGATCAGGGGTACACAGATACGCAGTATTTT.

The chain recombines TRBV2 with TRBJ2-6; 9 nucleotides match TRBD1. CDR3 length equals 19 residues. Germline V gene sequence: CDR1 SNHLY, CDR2 FYNNEI. V dropped 5 bases and J dropped 0; count of bases not matched to a gene: 11. CDR3 loop: CASSSQDRGTSSGANVLTF. The CDR3 DNA is TGTGCCAGCAGTTCGCAGGACAGGGGAACTAGCTCTGGGGCCAACGTCCTGACTTTC.

V usage is TRBV20-1 and J usage is TRBJ2-7, with TRBD1 identical over 8 bases. This CDR3 is 11 amino acids long. Germline values: CDR1 DFQATT, CDR2 SNEGSKA (reference sequence). After removal of 5 bases from V and 5 bases from J, the junction contained 2 bases not matched to a gene. The CDR3 sequence: CSARQGNEQYF. The CDR3 coding sequence is TGCAGTGCTCGACAGGGGAACGAGCAGTACTTC.

This clone has only one observation. V and J are TRBV7-6 and TRBJ1-1; D perhaps matches TRBD1 (5 bases). CDR3 length: 15 amino acids. Looked up from germline, CDR1 is SGHVS and CDR2 is FNYEAQ. The germline V and J ends were trimmed by 4 bases and 6 bases, with 18 bases remaining between them. The CDR3 nucleotides read TGTGCCAGCAGCTATTGGAGGGAACAGGACGCTGAAGCTTTCTTT. Its protein product is CASSYWREQDAEAFF.